This T cell receptor (beta chain) was captured by sequencing in a study of blood T cell repertoires in COVID-19. CDR3 length: 15 residues. V gave up 4 bases and J gave up 8 bases, with 20 bases separating them. CDR1 and CDR2 (germline): LNHDA, SQIVND (reference sequence). Profiling relied on immunoSEQ multiplex PCR, and the TCRdb table lists in-frame clones only, not all of them. The profile shows about 98,000 clones, almost 85% of them singletons. Sequenced sample: peripheral blood. V is TRBV19 and J is TRBJ1-2, with D perhaps matching TRBD1 (5 bases). The TCR was taken from a man aged 35 to 55 with active or convalescent COVID-19. The chain's CDR3 is CASSKFDGTDRGYTF. In DNA, the CDR3 is TGTGCCAGTAGTAAATTCGACGGGACTGACAGAGGCTACACCTTC.